This TCR beta chain was profiled in a study of blood T cell repertoires in COVID-19. Study-level information: Samples taken during acute and convalescent COVID-19 were collected in the United States, Italy and Spain.

Authors' analysis steps: Nucleated cell number was recorded as an estimate derived from reference gene primer amplification. The assay was immunoSEQ multiplex PCR, and TCRdb's table has in-frame clones only and misses some. For V, J and clone size, that table is used; D and trimming come from the DNA. The sample has approximately 210,000 clones; 80% to 90% are singletons. The receptor was derived from a woman in her 70s with acute or convalescent COVID-19. Sequencing used peripheral blood.

The chain's CDR3 is CASSLGNSWEQYF. The CDR3 nucleotides are TGTGCCAGCAGCTTAGGCAACAGTTGGGAGCAGTACTTC. The chain joins TRBV11-2 to TRBJ2-7, with D uncertain. V lost 1 base to trimming and J lost 7 bases, with 11 bases between them. The CDR3 is made up of 13 amino acids. From germline, CDR1 is SGHAT and CDR2 FQNNGV.